This entry concerns a single T cell receptor beta chain. The data are from a study of blood T cell repertoires in COVID-19. Study at large: Samples came from the United States, Italy and Spain, spanning acute and convalescent COVID-19.

The Seattle patients, enrolled during active infection, were followed longitudinally. In the authors' workflow: For nucleated cells, counts were estimated from reference gene primer amplification. Profiled with immunoSEQ multiplex PCR; TCRdb holds only in-frame clones, not every one. V, J and clone size are taken as reported in that table, and D and trimming were inferred from the DNA itself. This sample yields 140,000 or so clones, of which about nine tenths are seen a single time; 2.5% to 3% belongs to the top ten. J gave up 2 bases and V 6 bases, and 4 bases lay outside the gene matches. CDR3 length: 14 amino acids. The V gene's germline CDR1 is SNHLY and CDR2 FYNNEI.

The chain carries TRBV2 and TRBJ2-5; 9 bases map to TRBD1. Sequences were obtained from peripheral blood. This clonotype was obtained from a human donor with COVID-19, enrolled during active disease. The donor label of this sample is uncertain. The CDR3 spells CASRTGTGQETQYF. The CDR3 nucleotides read TGTGCCAGCAGGACCGGGACAGGGCAAGAGACCCAGTACTTC.